The clone carrying this T cell receptor beta chain was observed once. The sample is drawn from a study of blood T cell repertoires in COVID-19. Study details: Whether acute or convalescent, the COVID-19 samples came from the United States, Italy and Spain. T cells, B-cell-depleted T cells, or PBMCs provided the cDNA or gDNA that served as material.

Followed over time, Seattle patients had been enrolled while infection was active. Measured with immunoSEQ multiplex PCR; TCRdb has only the in-frame clones, and not every one. The sample consists of roughly 69,000 clones, around 82% of them appearing once. CDR1 is MGHRA, CDR2 YSYEKL, per germline. The germline V and J ends were trimmed by 0 bases and 4 bases, with 18 bases remaining between them. The CDR3 has 17 amino acids. The chain joins TRBV4-1 to TRBJ2-5, with D tentatively TRBD1 (8 bases). The sample taken for sequencing was peripheral blood. The receptor was isolated from a man aged 55 to 70 with COVID-19, enrolled during active disease. CDR3 loop: CASSQDLGQGGGETQYF. The DNA for the CDR3 is TGCGCCAGCAGCCAAGATCTAGGACAGGGAGGGGGAGAGACCCAGTACTTC.